The entry below describes one TCR beta chain. The sample belongs to a study of cytomegalovirus exposure and HLA in healthy donors. The CDR3 is made up of 16 amino acids. V lost 3 bases, J lost 0 bases, and 4 bases stayed unmatched. Germline CDR1 and CDR2: MRHNA and SNTAGT. With 60 Vbeta and 13 Jbeta primers, the PCR was carried out. Using immunoSEQ multiplex PCR, the repertoire was profiled, and TCRdb retains in-frame clones only, with some absent. The repertoire table contains about 130,000 clones. This receptor was obtained from a man aged 30-40 years in good health and CMV-seronegative. The chain uses TRBV6-4 and TRBJ2-1, with TRBD2 matching over 8 bases. The sequencing input was PBMCs. The chain's CDR3 is CASSEPGTSSYNEQFF. CDR3 DNA: TGTGCCAGCAGTGAGCCCGGGACTAGCTCCTACAATGAGCAGTTCTTC.